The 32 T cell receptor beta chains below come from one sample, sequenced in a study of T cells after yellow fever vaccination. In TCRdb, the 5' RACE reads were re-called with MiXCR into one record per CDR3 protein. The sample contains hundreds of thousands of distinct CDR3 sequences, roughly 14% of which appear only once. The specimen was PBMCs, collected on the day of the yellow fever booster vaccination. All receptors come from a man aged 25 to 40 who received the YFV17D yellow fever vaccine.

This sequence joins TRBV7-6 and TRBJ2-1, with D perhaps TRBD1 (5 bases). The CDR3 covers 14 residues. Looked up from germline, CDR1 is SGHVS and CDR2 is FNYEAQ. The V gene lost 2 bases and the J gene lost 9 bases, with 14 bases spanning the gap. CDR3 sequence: CASSLYDPQGEQFF. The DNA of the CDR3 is TGTGCCAGCAGCTTATACGACCCGCAGGGTGAGCAGTTCTTC.

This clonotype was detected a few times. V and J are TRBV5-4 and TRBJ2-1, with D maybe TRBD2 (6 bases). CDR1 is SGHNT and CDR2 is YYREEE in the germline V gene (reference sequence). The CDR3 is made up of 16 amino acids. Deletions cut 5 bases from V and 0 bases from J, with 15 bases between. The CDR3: CASSDSRESSYNEQFF. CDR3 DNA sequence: TGTGCCAGCAGTGACAGCCGGGAGAGCTCCTACAATGAGCAGTTCTTC.

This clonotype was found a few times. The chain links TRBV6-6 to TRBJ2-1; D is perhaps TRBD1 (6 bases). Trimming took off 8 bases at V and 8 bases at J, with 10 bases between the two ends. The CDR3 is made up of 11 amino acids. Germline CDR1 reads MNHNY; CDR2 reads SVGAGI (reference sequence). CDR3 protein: CASLKGDEQFF. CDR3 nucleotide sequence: TGTGCCAGCCTGAAGGGGGATGAGCAGTTCTTC.

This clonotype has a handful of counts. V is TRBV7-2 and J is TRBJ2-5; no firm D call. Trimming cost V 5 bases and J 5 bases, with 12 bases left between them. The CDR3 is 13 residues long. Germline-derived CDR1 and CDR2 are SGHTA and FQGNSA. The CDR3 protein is CASSPVGLETQYF. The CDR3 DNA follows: TGTGCCAGCAGCCCGGTCGGGTTGGAGACCCAGTACTTC. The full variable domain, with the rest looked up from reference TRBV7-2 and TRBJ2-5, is GAGVSQSPSNKVTEKGKDVELRCDPISGHTALYWYRQSLGQGLEFLIYFQGNSAPDKSGLPSDRFSAERTGGSVSTLTIQRTQQEDSAVYLCASSPVGLETQYFGPGTRLLVL.

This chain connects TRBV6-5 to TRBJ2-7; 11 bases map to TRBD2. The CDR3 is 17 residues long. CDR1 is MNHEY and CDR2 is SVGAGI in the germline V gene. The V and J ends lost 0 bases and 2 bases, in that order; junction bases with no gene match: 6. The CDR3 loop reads CASSYSYKTSGAYEQYF. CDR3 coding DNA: TGTGCCAGCAGTTACTCCTACAAGACTAGCGGGGCCTACGAGCAGTACTTC.

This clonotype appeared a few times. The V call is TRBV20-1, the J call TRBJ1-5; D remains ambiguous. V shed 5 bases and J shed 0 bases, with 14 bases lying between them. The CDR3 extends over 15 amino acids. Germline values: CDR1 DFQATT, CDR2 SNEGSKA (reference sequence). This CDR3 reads CSAYPGINSNQPQHF. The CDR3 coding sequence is TGCAGTGCTTATCCCGGGATCAATAGCAATCAGCCCCAGCATTTT.

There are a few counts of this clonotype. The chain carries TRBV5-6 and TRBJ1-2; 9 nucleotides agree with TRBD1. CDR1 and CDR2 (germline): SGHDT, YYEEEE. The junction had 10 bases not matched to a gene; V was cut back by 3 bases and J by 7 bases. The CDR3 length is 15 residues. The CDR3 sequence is CASSYPGQGRSGYTF. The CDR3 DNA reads TGTGCCAGCAGCTACCCGGGACAGGGAAGGTCTGGCTACACCTTC.

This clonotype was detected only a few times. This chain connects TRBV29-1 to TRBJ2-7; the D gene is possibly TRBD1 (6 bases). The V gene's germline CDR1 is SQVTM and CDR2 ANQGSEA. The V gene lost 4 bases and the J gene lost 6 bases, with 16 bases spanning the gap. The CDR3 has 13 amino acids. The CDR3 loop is CSVGGLSGAEQYF. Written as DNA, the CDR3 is TGCAGCGTTGGGGGGCTATCCGGGGCCGAGCAGTACTTC.

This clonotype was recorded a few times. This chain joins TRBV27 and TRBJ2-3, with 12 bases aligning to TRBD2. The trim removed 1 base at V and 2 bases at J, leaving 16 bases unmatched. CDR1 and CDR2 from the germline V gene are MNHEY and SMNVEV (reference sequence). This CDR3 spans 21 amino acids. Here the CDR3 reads CASSLFGIWLAGGPNTDTQYF. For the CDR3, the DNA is TGTGCCAGCAGTTTATTCGGAATATGGCTAGCGGGAGGGCCAAACACAGATACGCAGTATTTT.

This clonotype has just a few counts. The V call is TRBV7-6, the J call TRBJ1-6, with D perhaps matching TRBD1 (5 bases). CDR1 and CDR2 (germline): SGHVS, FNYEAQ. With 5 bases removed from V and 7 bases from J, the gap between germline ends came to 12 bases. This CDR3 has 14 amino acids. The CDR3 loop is CASSPGRLNSPLHF. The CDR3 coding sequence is TGTGCCAGCAGCCCGGGACGTTTGAATTCACCCCTCCACTTT.

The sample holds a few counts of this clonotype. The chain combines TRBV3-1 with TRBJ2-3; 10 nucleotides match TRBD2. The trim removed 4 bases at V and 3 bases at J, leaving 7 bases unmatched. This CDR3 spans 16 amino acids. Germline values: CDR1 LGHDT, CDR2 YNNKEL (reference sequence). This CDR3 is CASSPLPGLATDTQYF. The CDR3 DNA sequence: TGTGCCAGCAGCCCGTTACCGGGACTAGCGACAGATACGCAGTATTTT.

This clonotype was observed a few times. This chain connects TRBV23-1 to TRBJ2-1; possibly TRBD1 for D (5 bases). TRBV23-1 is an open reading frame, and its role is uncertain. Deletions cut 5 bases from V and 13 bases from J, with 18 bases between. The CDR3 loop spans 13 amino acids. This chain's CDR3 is CASSIPSGAAQFF. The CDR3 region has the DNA TGCGCCAGCAGTATTCCCTCTGGGGCAGCCCAGTTCTTC.

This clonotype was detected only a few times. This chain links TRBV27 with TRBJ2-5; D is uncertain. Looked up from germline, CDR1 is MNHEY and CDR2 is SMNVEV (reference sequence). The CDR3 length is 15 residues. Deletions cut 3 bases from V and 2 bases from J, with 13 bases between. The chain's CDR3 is CASSFLGSPQETQYF. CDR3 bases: TGTGCCAGCAGTTTTTTAGGCTCCCCGCAAGAGACCCAGTACTTC.

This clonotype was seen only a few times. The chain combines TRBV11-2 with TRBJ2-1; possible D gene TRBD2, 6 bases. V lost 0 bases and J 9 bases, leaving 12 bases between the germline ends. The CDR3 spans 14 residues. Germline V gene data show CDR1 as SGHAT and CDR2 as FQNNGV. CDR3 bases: TGTGCCAGCAGCTTAGATCGGGACTCCCGTGAGCAGTTCTTC. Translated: CASSLDRDSREQFF.

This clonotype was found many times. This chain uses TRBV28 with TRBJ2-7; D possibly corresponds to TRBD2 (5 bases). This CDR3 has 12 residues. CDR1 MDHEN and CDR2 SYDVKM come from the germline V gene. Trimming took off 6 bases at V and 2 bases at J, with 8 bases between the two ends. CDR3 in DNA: TGTGCCAGCAGGAGCGGCCCCTACGAGCAGTACTTC. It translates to CASRSGPYEQYF. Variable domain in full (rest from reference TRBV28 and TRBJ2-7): DVKVTQSSRYLVKRTGEKVFLECVQDMDHENMFWYRQDPGLGLRLIYFSYDVKMKEKGDIPEGYSVSREKKERFSLILESASTNQTSMYLCASRSGPYEQYFGPGTRLTVT.

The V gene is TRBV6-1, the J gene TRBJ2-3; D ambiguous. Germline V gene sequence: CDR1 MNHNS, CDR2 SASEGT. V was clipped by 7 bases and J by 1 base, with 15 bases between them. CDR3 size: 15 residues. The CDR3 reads CASTRSLGRTDTQYF. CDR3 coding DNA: TGTGCCAGCACCCGTTCCCTAGGGCGCACAGATACGCAGTATTTT.

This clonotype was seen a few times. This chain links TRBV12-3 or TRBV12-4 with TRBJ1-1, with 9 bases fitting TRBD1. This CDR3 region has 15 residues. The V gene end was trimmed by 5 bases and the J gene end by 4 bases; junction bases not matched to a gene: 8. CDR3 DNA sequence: TGTGCCAGCAGTGGGACAGGGCACCCGGGCACTGAAGCTTTCTTT. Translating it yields CASSGTGHPGTEAFF.

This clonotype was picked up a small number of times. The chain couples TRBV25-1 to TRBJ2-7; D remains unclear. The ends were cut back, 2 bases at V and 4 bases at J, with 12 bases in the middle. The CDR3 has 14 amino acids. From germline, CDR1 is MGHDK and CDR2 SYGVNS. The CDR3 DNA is TGTGCCAGCAGTGAAGCTAGTTCTTCTTACGAGCAGTACTTC. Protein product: CASSEASSSYEQYF.

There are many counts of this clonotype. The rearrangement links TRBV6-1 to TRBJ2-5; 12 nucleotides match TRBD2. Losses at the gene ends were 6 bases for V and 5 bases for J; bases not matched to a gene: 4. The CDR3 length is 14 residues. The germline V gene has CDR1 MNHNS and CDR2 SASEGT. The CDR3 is CASSRGLAGETQYF. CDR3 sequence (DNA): TGTGCCAGCAGCCGAGGACTAGCGGGGGAGACCCAGTACTTC.

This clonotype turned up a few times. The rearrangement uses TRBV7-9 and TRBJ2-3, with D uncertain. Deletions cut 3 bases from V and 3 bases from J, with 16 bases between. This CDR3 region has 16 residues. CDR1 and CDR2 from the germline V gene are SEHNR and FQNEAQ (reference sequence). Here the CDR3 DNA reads TGTGCCAGCAGCTTTCCCGGTGACAAAGGAACAGATACGCAGTATTTT. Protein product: CASSFPGDKGTDTQYF.

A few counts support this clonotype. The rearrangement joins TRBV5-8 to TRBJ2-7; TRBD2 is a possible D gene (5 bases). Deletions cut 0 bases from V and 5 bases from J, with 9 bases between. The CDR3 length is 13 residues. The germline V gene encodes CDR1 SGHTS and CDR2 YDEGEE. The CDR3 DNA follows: TGTGCCAGCAGCTTGGAACCGGGAAACGAGCAGTACTTC. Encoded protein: CASSLEPGNEQYF.

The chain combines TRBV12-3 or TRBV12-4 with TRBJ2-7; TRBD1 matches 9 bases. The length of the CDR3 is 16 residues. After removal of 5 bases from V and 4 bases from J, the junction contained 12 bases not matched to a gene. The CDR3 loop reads CASSPWGTGTAYEQYF. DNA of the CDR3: TGTGCCAGCAGTCCGTGGGGGACAGGGACCGCGTACGAGCAGTACTTC.

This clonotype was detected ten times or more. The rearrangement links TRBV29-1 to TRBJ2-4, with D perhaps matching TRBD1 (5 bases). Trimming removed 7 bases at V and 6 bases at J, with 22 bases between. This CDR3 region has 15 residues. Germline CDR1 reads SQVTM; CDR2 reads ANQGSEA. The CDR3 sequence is CSAVVPGQITNIQYF. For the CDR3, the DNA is TGCAGCGCCGTGGTGCCAGGGCAAATTACAAACATTCAGTACTTC.

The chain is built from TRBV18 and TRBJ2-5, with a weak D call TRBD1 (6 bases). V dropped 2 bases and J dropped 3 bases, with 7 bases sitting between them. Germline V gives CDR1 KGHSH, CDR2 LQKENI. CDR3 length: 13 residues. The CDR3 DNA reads TGTGCCAGCTCACCAAACAGGGAAGAGACCCAGTACTTC. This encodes CASSPNREETQYF.

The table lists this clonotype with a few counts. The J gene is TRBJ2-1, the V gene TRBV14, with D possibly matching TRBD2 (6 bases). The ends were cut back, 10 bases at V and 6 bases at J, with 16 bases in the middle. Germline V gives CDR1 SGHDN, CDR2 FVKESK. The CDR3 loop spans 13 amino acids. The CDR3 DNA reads TGTGCCATCGGAGGGGACCAATTCAATGAGCAGTTCTTC. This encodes CAIGGDQFNEQFF.

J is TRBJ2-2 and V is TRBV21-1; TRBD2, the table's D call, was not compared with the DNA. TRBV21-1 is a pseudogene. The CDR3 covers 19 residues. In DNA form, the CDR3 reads TGTGCCAGCAGCAAAGGGAACTTGGGACTAGCGGGAGTTCACGGGGAGCTGTTTTTT. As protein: CASSKGNLGLAGVHGELFF.

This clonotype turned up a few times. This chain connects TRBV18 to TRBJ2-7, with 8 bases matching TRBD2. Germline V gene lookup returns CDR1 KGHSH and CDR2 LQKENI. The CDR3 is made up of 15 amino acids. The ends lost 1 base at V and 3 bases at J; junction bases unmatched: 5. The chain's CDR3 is CASSPRVAGRYEQYF. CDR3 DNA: TGTGCCAGCTCACCACGGGTAGCGGGACGCTACGAGCAGTACTTC. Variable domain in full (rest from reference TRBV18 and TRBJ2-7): NAGVMQNPRHLVRRRGQEARLRCSPMKGHSHVYWYRQLPEEGLKFMVYLQKENIIDESGMPKERFSAEFPKEGPSILRIQQVVRGDSAAYFCASSPRVAGRYEQYFGPGTRLTVT.

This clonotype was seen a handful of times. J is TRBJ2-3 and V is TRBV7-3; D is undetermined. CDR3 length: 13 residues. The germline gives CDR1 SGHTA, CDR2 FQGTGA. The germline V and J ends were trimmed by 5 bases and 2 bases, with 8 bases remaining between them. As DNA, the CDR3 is TGTGCCAGCAGCCCCCAGAACACAGATACGCAGTATTTT. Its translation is CASSPQNTDTQYF.

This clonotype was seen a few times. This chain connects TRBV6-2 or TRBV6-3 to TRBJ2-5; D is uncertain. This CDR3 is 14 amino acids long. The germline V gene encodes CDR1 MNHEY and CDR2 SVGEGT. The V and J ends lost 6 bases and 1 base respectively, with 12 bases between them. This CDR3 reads CASSLRRGQETQYF. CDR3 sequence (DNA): TGTGCCAGCAGCCTAAGACGCGGCCAAGAGACCCAGTACTTC.

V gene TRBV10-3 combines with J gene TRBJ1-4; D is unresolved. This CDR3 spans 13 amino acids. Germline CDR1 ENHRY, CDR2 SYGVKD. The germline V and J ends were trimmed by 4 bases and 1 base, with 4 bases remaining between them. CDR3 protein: CAISGGTNEKLFF. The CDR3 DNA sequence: TGTGCCATCAGTGGGGGAACTAATGAAAAACTGTTTTTT.

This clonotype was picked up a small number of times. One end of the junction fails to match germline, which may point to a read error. CDR3 residues: CASIRPSSGRHERYF. The CDR3 DNA reads TGCGCCAGCATCCGGCCCTCTAGCGGGAGGCACGAGCGGTACTTC. The chain uses TRBV23-1 and TRBJ2-7; TRBD2 agrees at 11 bases. TRBV23-1 is noted as an ORF with a role that remains uncertain. There are 15 residues in the CDR3.

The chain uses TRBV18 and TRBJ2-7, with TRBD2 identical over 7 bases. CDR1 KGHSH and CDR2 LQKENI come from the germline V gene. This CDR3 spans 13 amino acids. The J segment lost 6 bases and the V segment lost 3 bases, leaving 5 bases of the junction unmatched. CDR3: CASSPNSGGEQYF. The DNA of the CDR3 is TGTGCCAGCTCACCTAACTCGGGAGGCGAGCAGTACTTC. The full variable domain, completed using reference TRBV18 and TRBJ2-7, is NAGVMQNPRHLVRRRGQEARLRCSPMKGHSHVYWYRQLPEEGLKFMVYLQKENIIDESGMPKERFSAEFPKEGPSILRIQQVVRGDSAAYFCASSPNSGGEQYFGPGTRLTVT.